This paragraph reports one TCR beta chain. This table comes from immunoSEQ multiplex PCR, and its TCRdb copy is limited to in-frame clones, with some not included. The profile covers about 360,000 clones, with around 84% appearing a single time and about 2.9% taken by the ten largest. This sample is part of a study of blood T cell repertoires in COVID-19. The overall study: Collection of acute and convalescent COVID-19 samples took place in the United States, Italy and Spain.

The receptor comes from a human donor in a cohort sampled during active COVID-19. Sequenced sample: peripheral blood.

CDR3 in amino acids: CASSLGALRANVLTF. The CDR3 nucleotides are TGTGCCAGCAGCTTAGGGGCCCTTAGGGCCAACGTCCTGACTTTC. The rearrangement uses TRBV7-9 and TRBJ2-6; D not resolved. CDR3 size: 15 residues. The V gene lost 1 base and the J gene lost 5 bases, with 9 bases spanning the gap. Germline loops: CDR1 SEHNR, CDR2 FQNEAQ (reference sequence).